The rows below give T cell receptor beta chains drawn from one sample of a study of blood T cell repertoires in COVID-19. Sequencing was performed with immunoSEQ multiplex PCR; in TCRdb, only in-frame clones are kept and a portion is missing. The sample lists 100,000 to 150,000 clones; around 86% were seen once. Sample: peripheral blood. All receptors derive from a human donor in a cohort sampled during active COVID-19. CDR3s include the opening cysteine and the closing phenylalanine or tryptophan. The D gene is left open where the match is weak. Clone size is stated in some rows and not others, as once, few, many or a class when expanded.

J gene | clone size | D gene | V gene | CDR3 DNA | CDR3 protein
TRBJ1-2 | - | - | TRBV4-1 | TGCGCCAGCAGCCAAGCGAAGACGTCCGGGACATATGATTACACCTTC | CASSQAKTSGTYDYTF
TRBJ2-2 | - | TRBD2 | TRBV6-4 | TGTGCCAGCAAAAAGACGCCGACGGGACTAGCGAACACCGGGGAGCTGTTTTTT | CASKKTPTGLANTGELFF
TRBJ2-3 | - | - | TRBV5-1 | TGCGCCAGCAGCCTAAGCGGACCCACAGATACGCAGTATTTT | CASSLSGPTDTQYF
TRBJ2-5 | - | TRBD2 | TRBV30 | TGTGCCTGGGCCCCCGGGACTAGCGGGAGGGGTGAGACCCAGTACTTC | CAWAPGTSGRGETQYF
TRBJ2-1 | - | - | TRBV3-1/TRBV3-2 | TGTGCCAGCAGCCAAGGGGGCAAATGGGACTACAATGAGCAGTTCTTC | CASSQGGKWDYNEQFF
TRBJ2-3 | - | - | TRBV4-1 | TGCGCCAGCAGCCAAGAAAAGAGGTCCACAGATACGCAGTATTTT | CASSQEKRSTDTQYF
TRBJ2-3 | - | - | TRBV3-1/TRBV3-2 | TGTGCCAGCAGCGGAAAGGGGGGCACAGATACGCAGTATTTT | CASSGKGGTDTQYF
TRBJ1-4 | - | - | TRBV5-4 | TGTGCCAGCAGTTCCGAACCTCGACCGGGTGAAAAACTGTTTTTT | CASSSEPRPGEKLFF
TRBJ1-2 | - | - | TRBV11-2 | TGTGCCAGCAGCCCCCCGCAGGACTATGGCTACACCTTC | CASSPPQDYGYTF
TRBJ1-1 | - | - | TRBV6-2/TRBV6-3 | TGTGCCAGCAGTTACCCGATAGTCGACAGTGAGTCTTATGGGAACACTGAAGCTTTCTTT | CASSYPIVDSESYGNTEAFF
TRBJ1-2 | once | - | TRBV6-5 | TGTGCCAGCAGCCTCGACAGCTCCTTGAACTATGGCTACACCTTC | CASSLDSSLNYGYTF
TRBJ2-3 | - | TRBD2 | TRBV6-5 | TGTGCCAGCAGTTACTCGACACTAGCGGGAGATACGCAGTATTTT | CASSYSTLAGDTQYF
TRBJ2-1 | - | - | TRBV15 | TGTGCCACCAGACGGACAGTGAGTGGGAATGAGCAGTTCTTC | CATRRTVSGNEQFF
TRBJ1-2 | few | TRBD1 | TRBV27 | TGTGCCAGCAGTCGAACAGGGGACTATGGCTACACCTTC | CASSRTGDYGYTF
TRBJ1-2 | - | - | TRBV30 | TGTGCCTGGATAAGGGGGACCTCCTTACCCTATGGCTACACCTTC | CAWIRGTSLPYGYTF
TRBJ1-1 | - | - | TRBV5-8 | TGTGCCAGCAGCCCTGTAGAGATCATGAACACTGAAGCTTTCTTT | CASSPVEIMNTEAFF
TRBJ2-3 | once | - | TRBV5-4 | TGTGCCAGCACCGCAACTAGCACAGATACGCAGTATTTT | CASTATSTDTQYF
TRBJ1-3 | - | TRBD1 | TRBV27 | TGTGCCAGCAGTGCCACGTCCGGGACAGGAGATAACACCATATATTTT | CASSATSGTGDNTIYF
TRBJ1-5 | - | TRBD1 | TRBV2 | TGTGCCAGCACCGGACAGGGCAATCAGCCCCAGCATTTT | CASTGQGNQPQHF
TRBJ2-1 | - | - | TRBV3-1/TRBV3-2 | TGTGCCAGCAGCGCCCGACTATCGAGCTCCTACAATGAGCAGTTCTTC | CASSARLSSSYNEQFF
TRBJ1-1 | once | TRBD1 | TRBV19 | TGTGCCAGTAGTATTCGGGGACAGGGGACCCTGATCACTGAAGCTTTCTTT | CASSIRGQGTLITEAFF
TRBJ2-2 | - | TRBD1 | TRBV7-3 | TGTGCCAGCAGCTTTAGGGCGACAGGGTGGAGGTCCACCGGGGAGCTGTTTTTT | CASSFRATGWRSTGELFF
TRBJ2-1 | - | - | TRBV21-1 | TGTGCCAGCAGCAAAGAGGGAGATAGCTACAATGAGCAGTTCTTC | CASSKEGDSYNEQFF
TRBJ1-2 | - | - | TRBV9 | TGTGCCAGCAGCGTTGACAGCCAGGCCAGGGGCTACACCTTC | CASSVDSQARGYTF
TRBJ1-6 | - | - | TRBV5-5 | TGTGCCAGCAGCTTCATAACAGTCTCACCCCTCCACTTT | CASSFITVSPLHF